This note documents a single T cell receptor (beta chain) sequence. The antigen is undetermined. These data are taken from a study of cytomegalovirus exposure and HLA in healthy donors. At the level of the study: As an earlier analysis found, 150 million to 200 million T cells yielded some 120 million unique TCR beta sequences. Study-wide points: Overall, around 160 TCR beta chains were annotated as cytomegalovirus-associated. Across all donors, roughly uniform sequencing depth was an assumption of the presence/absence analyses.

CDR3 length equals 15 residues. With 0 bases removed from V and 7 bases from J, the gap between germline ends came to 13 bases. Germline-derived CDR1 and CDR2 are MNHNS and SASEGT. The PCR had 60 Vbeta and 13 Jbeta primers. Per the authors' pipeline: Among the unique TCR beta chains that a later analysis counted, about 85 million in all, about 10 million were shared. Profiling relied on immunoSEQ multiplex PCR, and the TCRdb table lists in-frame clones only, not all of them. D and trimming were read from the DNA, whereas the V and J calls and clone size are those reported in that table. This sample has 70,000 or so clones, with roughly four fifths found just once.

The source is a man aged 18 to 30 in good health and CMV-seronegative. V gene TRBV6-1 combines with J gene TRBJ1-5; D is unresolved. The sample consisted of PBMCs. CDR3 DNA sequence: TGTGCCAGCAGTGAAGCCCGGCCGGGGAGGCAGCCCCAGCATTTT. Translating gives CASSEARPGRQPQHF.